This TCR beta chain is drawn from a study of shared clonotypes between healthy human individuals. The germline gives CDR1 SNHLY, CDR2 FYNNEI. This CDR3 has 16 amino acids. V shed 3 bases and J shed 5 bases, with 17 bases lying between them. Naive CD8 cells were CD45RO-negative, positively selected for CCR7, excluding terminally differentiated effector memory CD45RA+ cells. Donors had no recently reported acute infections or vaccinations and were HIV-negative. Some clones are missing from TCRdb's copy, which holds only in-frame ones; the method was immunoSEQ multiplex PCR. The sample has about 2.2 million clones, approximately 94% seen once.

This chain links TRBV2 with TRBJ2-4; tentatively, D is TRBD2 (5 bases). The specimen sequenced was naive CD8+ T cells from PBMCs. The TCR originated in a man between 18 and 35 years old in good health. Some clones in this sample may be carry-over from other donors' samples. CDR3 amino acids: CASSDLSGVLENIQYF. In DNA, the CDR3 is TGTGCCAGCAGTGATTTATCCGGGGTGCTGGAAAACATTCAGTACTTC.